Presented here are 7 T cell receptor beta chains from one specimen sequenced in a study of beta chain features in type 1 diabetes. Findings of the study overall: TCRB CDR3s were moderately but significantly shorter in Type 1 diabetes patients in all four CD4+ subsets.

Investigators reverse transcribed all isolated RNA, so they sequenced expressed TCRB transcripts. The assay was immunoSEQ multiplex PCR, and TCRdb's table has in-frame clones only and misses some. The sample has a few hundred thousand clones; 16% are singletons. These receptors are not linked to any known antigen. The specimen was naive CD4+ T cells from blood. These receptor sequences come from a man in his thirties or forties with type 1 diabetes.

In its sample, this clone was seen a few times. The chain has TRBV6-4 and TRBJ2-1; 11 nucleotides match TRBD2. The CDR3 has 15 residues. The V and J ends lost 5 bases and 6 bases, in that order; junction bases with no gene match: 6. The V gene's germline CDR1 is MRHNA and CDR2 SNTAGT. The CDR3 nucleotides are TGTGCCAGCAGTCCGCTAGCGGGAGGATCCAATGAGCAGTTCTTC. Its translation: CASSPLAGGSNEQFF.

The chain employs TRBV7-9 and TRBJ1-4, with TRBD1 as a possible D gene (6 bases). Germline assignment: CDR1 SEHNR and CDR2 FQNEAQ (reference sequence). The CDR3 covers 15 residues. V was cut by 4 bases and J by 7 bases, with 16 bases left in between. The CDR3 nucleotides are TGTGCCAGCAGCTCTCGAGGACAGATCCGTGAAAAACTGTTTTTT. Its translation: CASSSRGQIREKLFF.

The chain employs TRBV30 and TRBJ2-3; possibly TRBD1 or TRBD2 for D (5 bases each). Trimming took 1 base from V and 4 from J, leaving 21 bases between them. Germline CDR1 reads GTSNPN; CDR2 reads SVGIG (reference sequence). This CDR3 region has 17 residues. CDR3 in DNA: TGTGCCTGGAGTGGGAGGAGGTGGGGGATCCGGGCAGATACGCAGTATTTT. This sequence encodes CAWSGRRWGIRADTQYF.

The rearrangement uses TRBV7-2 and TRBJ2-5, with TRBD1 matching over 7 bases. This CDR3 spans 15 amino acids. V shed 2 bases and J 2 bases; nucleotides not matched to a gene: 5. Germline CDR1 reads SGHTA; CDR2 reads FQGNSA. CDR3 amino acids: CASSLSSGQQETQYF. CDR3 coding DNA: TGTGCCAGCAGCTTATCTTCGGGACAGCAAGAGACCCAGTACTTC.

This clone was observed a handful of times. The chain uses TRBV29-1 and TRBJ2-1; TRBD2 matches 8 bases. This CDR3 is built from 13 residues. V lost 8 bases and J lost 1; bases outside the gene matches: 4. CDR1 and CDR2 from the germline V gene are SQVTM and ANQGSEA. CDR3 loop: CSKSGSSYNEQFF. The CDR3 nucleotides read TGCAGCAAAAGCGGGAGTTCCTACAATGAGCAGTTCTTC.

This clone was observed a few times. V is TRBV2 and J is TRBJ2-5, with 7 bases that match TRBD1. The CDR3 totals 13 residues. Germline trimming cut 6 bases from V and 1 base from J; bases unmatched to any gene: 2. Germline V CDR1 and CDR2: SNHLY, FYNNEI. The CDR3 nucleotides are TGTGCCAGCAGAAGGGACAGCCAAGAGACCCAGTACTTC. Translation gives CASRRDSQETQYF.

A few counts support this clone. The gene calls are TRBV7-9 and TRBJ2-7, with D perhaps matching TRBD1 (6 bases). This CDR3 is built from 13 residues. The V end was cut by 6 bases, the J end by 4 bases, with 13 bases between. The germline V gene has CDR1 SEHNR and CDR2 FQNEAQ (reference sequence). The CDR3 protein is CASSPQDRYEQYF. The DNA of the CDR3 is TGTGCCAGCAGTCCTCAGGACAGATACGAGCAGTACTTC. Combining the CDR3 with reference TRBV7-9 and TRBJ2-7 gives the whole variable domain DTGVSQNPRHKITKRGQNVTFRCDPISEHNRLYWYRQTLGQGPEFLTYFQNEAQLEKSRLLSDRFSAERPKGSFSTLEIQRTEQGDSAMYLCASSPQDRYEQYFGPGTRLTVT.